The TCR beta chain described here comes from a study of T cells in Graves' hyperthyroidism and ophthalmopathy (dated by TCRdb to 2018 to 2020). About the investigation overall: Peripheral blood samples were taken at the time of initial diagnosis, prior to any treatment. An independent validation cohort of around 20 hyperthyroidism patients and 17 patients who later progressed to ophthalmopathy tested prospective prediction of ophthalmopathy. TCR Vbeta CDR3 sequencing of fewer than 150 peripheral blood samples (about 45 ophthalmopathy, 75 to 80 hyperthyroidism and some 17 progressor patients) is reported in the paper. Following sampling, methimazole starting at 30 mg daily was given to hyperthyroidism patients, and high-dose intravenous methylprednisolone was given to ophthalmopathy patients. The 100 discovery patients were randomly split 7:3 into training and test sets. The study also compared thyroid tissue and blood T-cell repertoires from about six Graves' hyperthyroidism patients. To identify TCR V-J signatures that set the groups apart, the researchers used a discovery cohort of 100 patients, made up of 43 with Graves' ophthalmopathy and some 56 with stable Graves' hyperthyroidism. Study-wide conclusions, independent of this receptor: During validation, the model predicted progression to ophthalmopathy a median of roughly six months ahead of onset, with almost 71% sensitivity and under 85% specificity. Most expanded thyroid clonotypes (frequency above 0.001) were also detected in blood, a finding suggesting that blood repertoires may reflect thyroid immune responses. A model built on a 13 V-J signature distinguished ophthalmopathy from stable hyperthyroidism, reaching 87.88% sensitivity and about 81% specificity in cross-validation and 80%/75% in testing. No statistical method was used to set the sample size in advance, and investigators knew the group allocation.

This clonotype was counted at least ten times. No antigen is known for it. Base qualities are not provided; no much larger clone lies one nucleotide away. Hyperthyroidism patients were aged 18 to 65 years and newly diagnosed, with disease duration of less than 2 months. Patients with uncontrolled infections, other autoimmune diseases, pregnancy or lactation were excluded. Clinical symptoms, serum thyroxine and TRAb, thyroid ultrasound, and orbital computed tomography formed the basis for the diagnoses. For progressor patients, blood was drawn at the first diagnosis of hyperthyroidism, before any ophthalmopathy symptoms had appeared. Ficoll-Paque density gradient centrifugation was used to isolate PBMCs from 10 ml of fresh peripheral blood. Progressor patients were first diagnosed with Graves' hyperthyroidism and then developed ophthalmopathy during follow-up. Total RNA was extracted with Trizol reagent, and quality was checked on an Agilent 2100 Bioanalyzer.

V loses 5 bases at its end and J loses 5 bases; junction bases beyond the gene matches: 9. There are 16 amino acids in the CDR3, from cysteine to phenylalanine inclusive. The read is trimmed to its CDR3 DNA, 48 bases read in frame from base 1. CDR1 and CDR2 (SGHNT, YENEEA) derive from the germline V gene. The TCR beta CDR3 regions were amplified from the RNA transcripts. For the first round of RT-PCR on the TCR CDR3, the HTBI primer set was used together with the Qiagen OneStep RT-PCR kit. The libraries were constructed in a second round of multiplex PCR and then size-selected and purified. The libraries were sequenced on an Illumina HiSeq2000 using paired-end 100 bp reads. Turning to the authors' computational methods: SOAPnuke was used to process the raw data, throwing out any read that contained adapters or uncalled bases, had a mean Phred below 15, or lacked an exact constant-primer or identifier match. COPE v1.2.5 was used to merge high-quality paired reads, and clonotypes were defined as unique nucleotide sequences. Clonotypes were aligned to IMGT TRBV, TRBD and TRBJ reference segments using MiTCR v1.1. The analysis was restricted to V-J combinations with a frequency above 0.0001, which together covered 99% to 99.2% of the repertoires. The TCS score was defined as F50 (clonal expansion) divided by E x V (chaos), with BLOSUM62-based TCRdist calculated between CDR3 peptides within each V-J. Welch's t-statistics and random forest reduced around 550 V-J features to 13, which were used in a naive Bayes classifier (R e1071). TCRdb redid the processing of the public reads, applying fastp at Q25 and MiXCR, and retained in-frame beta chains. One record per CDR3 amino acid sequence lists the most common genes and DNA. Clone size and V and J calls follow TCRdb, not the original study. Present in this sample are around 340,000 distinct CDR3 sequences, about 15% of which were seen just once. Roughly a third of the sample comes from the top ten.

The receptor comes from a woman aged 25-40 years with Graves' hyperthyroidism that later progressed to Graves' ophthalmopathy. The receptor chain draws on TRBV11-3 and TRBJ1-1; 12 junctional bases match TRBD1. The material sequenced was blood. The DNA sequence follows: TGTGCCAGCAGCAACGCCCGGGACAGGGGGCAAACTGAAGCTTTCTTT. The resulting protein is CASSNARDRGQTEAFF.